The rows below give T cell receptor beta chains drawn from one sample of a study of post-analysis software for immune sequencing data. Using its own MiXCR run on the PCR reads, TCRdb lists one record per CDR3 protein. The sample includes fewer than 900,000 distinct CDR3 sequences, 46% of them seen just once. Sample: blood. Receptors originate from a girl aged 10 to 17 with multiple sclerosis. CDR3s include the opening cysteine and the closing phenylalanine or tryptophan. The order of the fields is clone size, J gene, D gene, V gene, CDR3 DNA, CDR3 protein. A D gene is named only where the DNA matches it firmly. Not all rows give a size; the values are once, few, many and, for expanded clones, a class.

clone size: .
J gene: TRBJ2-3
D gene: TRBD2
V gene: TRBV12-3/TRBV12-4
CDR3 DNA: TGTGCCAGCAAGCGGGCGGGAGTTACTACAGATACGCAGTATTTT
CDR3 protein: CASKRAGVTTDTQYF

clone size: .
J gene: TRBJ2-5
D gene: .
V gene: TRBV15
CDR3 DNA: TGTGCCACCGTCCGGGGTGATGGCCTACAAGAGACCCAGTACTTC
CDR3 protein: CATVRGDGLQETQYF

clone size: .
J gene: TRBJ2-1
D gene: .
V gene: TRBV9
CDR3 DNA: TGTGCCAGCAGCGTAGGTGACGGTGAGCAGTTCTTC
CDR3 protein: CASSVGDGEQFF

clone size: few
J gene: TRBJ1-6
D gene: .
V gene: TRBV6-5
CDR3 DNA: TGTGCCAGCAGTTCGCGGAGGGATTCACCCCTCCACTTT
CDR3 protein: CASSSRRDSPLHF

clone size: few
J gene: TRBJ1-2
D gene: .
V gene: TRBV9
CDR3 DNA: TGTGCCAGCAGCGTAGCTGCGGCGAACTATGGCTACACCTTC
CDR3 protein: CASSVAAANYGYTF

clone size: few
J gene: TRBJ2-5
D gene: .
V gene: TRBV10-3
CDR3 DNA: TGTGCCATCAGTGAGCCCAGCGAGACCCAGTACTTC
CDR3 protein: CAISEPSETQYF

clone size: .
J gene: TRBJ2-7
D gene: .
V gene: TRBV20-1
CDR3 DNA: TGCAGTGCCCCGACGGCTTACACCTACGAGCAGTACTTC
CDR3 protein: CSAPTAYTYEQYF

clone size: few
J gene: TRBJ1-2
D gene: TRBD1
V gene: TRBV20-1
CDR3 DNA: TGCAGTGCCAGCCCGGGACAGGGGGCCTATGGCTACACCTTC
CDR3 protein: CSASPGQGAYGYTF

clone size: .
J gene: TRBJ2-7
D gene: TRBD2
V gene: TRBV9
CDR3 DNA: TGTGCCAGCAGCGTAGGGCCAGGGGCGGGAGGGCGATGCTACGAGCAGTACTTC
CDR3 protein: CASSVGPGAGGRCYEQYF

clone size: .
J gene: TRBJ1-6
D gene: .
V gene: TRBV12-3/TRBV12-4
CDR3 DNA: TGTGCCAGCGGGGGGCGACCGAATCATTCACCCCTCCACTTT
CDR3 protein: CASGGRPNHSPLHF

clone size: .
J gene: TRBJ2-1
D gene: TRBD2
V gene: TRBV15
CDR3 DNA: TGTGCCACCAGCAGAGAAAAAAGCTCTAGCGGGAAGTACAATGAGCAGTTCTTC
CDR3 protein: CATSREKSSSGKYNEQFF

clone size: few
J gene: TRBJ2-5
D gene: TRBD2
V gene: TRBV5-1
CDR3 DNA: TGCGCCAGCAGCACAAAAACTAGCGGGGGCGCCTTTACCTTGACACAAGAGACCCAGTACTTC
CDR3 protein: CASSTKTSGGAFTLTQETQYF

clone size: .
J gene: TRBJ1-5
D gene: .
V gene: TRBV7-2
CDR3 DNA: TGTGCCAGCAGCTTTCTTGATAGCAATCAGCCCCAGCATTTT
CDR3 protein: CASSFLDSNQPQHF

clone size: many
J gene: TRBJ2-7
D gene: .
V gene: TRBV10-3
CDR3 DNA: TGTGCCATCAGCCCCGGACAGCTACACCGGGTCGGCGAGCAGTACTTC
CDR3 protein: CAISPGQLHRVGEQYF

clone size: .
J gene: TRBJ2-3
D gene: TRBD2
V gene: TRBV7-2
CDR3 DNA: TGTGCCAGCAGCTTAGTGGCGGGAGCCGAGGATACGCAGTATTTT
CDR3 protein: CASSLVAGAEDTQYF

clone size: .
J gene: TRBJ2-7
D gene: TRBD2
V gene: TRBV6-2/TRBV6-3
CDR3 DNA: TGTGCCAGCAGTTTCCGGGAGGGAGCGGTAATCTCCTACGAGCAGTACTTC
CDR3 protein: CASSFREGAVISYEQYF

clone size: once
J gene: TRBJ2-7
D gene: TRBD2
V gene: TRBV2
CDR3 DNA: TGTGCCAGCGACGGACTAGCGGCTACCTACGAGCAGTACTTC
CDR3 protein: CASDGLAATYEQYF

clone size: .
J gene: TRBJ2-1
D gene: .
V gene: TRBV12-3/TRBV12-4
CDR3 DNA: TGTGCCAGCACCAAGGGGGACCGGACTCGACTTTACAATGAGCAGTTCTTC
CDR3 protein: CASTKGDRTRLYNEQFF

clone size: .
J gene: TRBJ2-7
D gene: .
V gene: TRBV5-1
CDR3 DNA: TGCGCCAGCGGCGGGGACTCCTACGAGCAGTACTTC
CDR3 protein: CASGGDSYEQYF

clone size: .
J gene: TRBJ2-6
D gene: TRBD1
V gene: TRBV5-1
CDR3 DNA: TGCGCCAGCAGCGAGACGGACAGGGGGCATTCTGGGGCCAACGTCCTGACTTTC
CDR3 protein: CASSETDRGHSGANVLTF

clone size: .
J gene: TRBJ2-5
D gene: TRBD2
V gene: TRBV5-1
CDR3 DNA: TGCGCCAGCAGCTTTTACACTAGCGGGGAGCAGTACTTC
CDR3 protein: CASSFYTSGEQYF

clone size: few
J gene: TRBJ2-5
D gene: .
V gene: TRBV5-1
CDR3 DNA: TGCGCCAGCAGTTACGCGGGGCCGAACCAAGAGACCCAGTACTTC
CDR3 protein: CASSYAGPNQETQYF

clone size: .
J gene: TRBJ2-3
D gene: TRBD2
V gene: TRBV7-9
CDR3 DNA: TGTGCCAGCCTTCGGACTAGTGTCCCAATGGGGGGCACAGATACGCAGTATTTT
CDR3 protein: CASLRTSVPMGGTDTQYF

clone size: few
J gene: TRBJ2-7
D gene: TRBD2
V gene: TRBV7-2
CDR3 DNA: TGTGCCAGCAGCTCCCTTCGAGCTAGCGGGACGGGAGGGCGAGAGCAGTACTTC
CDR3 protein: CASSSLRASGTGGREQYF

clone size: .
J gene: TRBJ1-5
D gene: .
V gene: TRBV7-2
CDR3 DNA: TGTGCCAGCAGCTTAGTGTCGGGATCAAATCAGCCCCAGCATTTT
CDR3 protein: CASSLVSGSNQPQHF

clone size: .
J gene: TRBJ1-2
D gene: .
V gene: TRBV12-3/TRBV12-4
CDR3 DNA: TGTGCCAGCAGACTGACTCAGGAGGGGATCTATGGCTACACCTTC
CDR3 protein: CASRLTQEGIYGYTF

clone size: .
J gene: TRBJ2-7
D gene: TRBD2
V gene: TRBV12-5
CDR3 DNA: TGTGCTAGTGCGACTAGCGGAGCCTACGAGCAGTACTTC
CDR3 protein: CASATSGAYEQYF

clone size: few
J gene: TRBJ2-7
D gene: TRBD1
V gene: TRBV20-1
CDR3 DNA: TGCAGTGCTAAGACAGGGGGATTCTACGAGCAGTACTTC
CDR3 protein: CSAKTGGFYEQYF

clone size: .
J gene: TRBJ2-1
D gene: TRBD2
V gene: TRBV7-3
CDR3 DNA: TGTGCCAGCAGCCACCGACCTCCTAGCGGGAGGAGCTCCTACAATGAGCAGTTCTTC
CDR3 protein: CASSHRPPSGRSSYNEQFF

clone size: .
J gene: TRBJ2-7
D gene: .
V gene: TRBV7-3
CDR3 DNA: TGTGCCAGCAGCTTAGTAGCTACCGAGCAGTACTTC
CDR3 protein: CASSLVATEQYF

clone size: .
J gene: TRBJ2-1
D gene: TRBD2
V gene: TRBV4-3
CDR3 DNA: TGCACCAGCAGCCAAGAGTCCGGGACTAGCGCCATCAATGAGCAGTTCTTC
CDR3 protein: CTSSQESGTSAINEQFF

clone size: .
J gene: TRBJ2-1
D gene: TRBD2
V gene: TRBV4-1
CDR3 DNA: TGCGCCAGCAGCCAAGATGATGAAGCGGGAGTCTACAATGAGCAGTTCTTC
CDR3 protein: CASSQDDEAGVYNEQFF

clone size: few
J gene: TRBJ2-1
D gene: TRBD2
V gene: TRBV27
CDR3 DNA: TGTGCCAGCCTCCGGGAGGCCCCCTCCCTTTGGTTCTTC
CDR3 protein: CASLREAPSLWFF

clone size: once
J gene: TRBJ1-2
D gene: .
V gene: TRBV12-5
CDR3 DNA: TGTGCTAGTGGTTCGCTTGGCTACACCTTC
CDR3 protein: CASGSLGYTF

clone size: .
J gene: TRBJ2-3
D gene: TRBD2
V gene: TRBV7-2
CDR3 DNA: TGTGCCAGCAGCTTAATGGGGACTACTAGCACAGATACGCAGTATTTT
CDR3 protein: CASSLMGTTSTDTQYF

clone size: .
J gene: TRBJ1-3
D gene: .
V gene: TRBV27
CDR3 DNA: TGTGCCAGCAGTTTCGACTCTGGAAACACCATATATTTT
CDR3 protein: CASSFDSGNTIYF

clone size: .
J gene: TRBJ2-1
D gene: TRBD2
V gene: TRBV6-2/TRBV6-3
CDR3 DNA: TGTGCCAGCAGTTACGGGGGACTAGCGGTGGGGTACAATGAGCAGTTCTTC
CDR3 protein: CASSYGGLAVGYNEQFF

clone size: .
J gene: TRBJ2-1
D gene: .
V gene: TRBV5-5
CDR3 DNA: TGTGCCAGCAGGGAGCGGGCCGGCTCCTACAATGAGCAGTTCTTC
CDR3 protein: CASRERAGSYNEQFF

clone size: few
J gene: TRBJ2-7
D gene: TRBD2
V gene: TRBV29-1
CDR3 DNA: TGCAGCGTTGAGACTAGCGCCTACGAGCAGTACTTC
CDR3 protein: CSVETSAYEQYF

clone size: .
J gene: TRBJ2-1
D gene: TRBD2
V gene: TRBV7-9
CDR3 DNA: TGTGCCAGCAGCTTGGGACCTAGCGGGAAGAATGAGCAGTTCTTC
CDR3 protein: CASSLGPSGKNEQFF

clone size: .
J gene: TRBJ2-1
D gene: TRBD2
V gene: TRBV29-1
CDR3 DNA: TGCAGCGTTGAAGATGGAGCGGGAGGTTGGCATGAGCAGTTCTTC
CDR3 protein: CSVEDGAGGWHEQFF

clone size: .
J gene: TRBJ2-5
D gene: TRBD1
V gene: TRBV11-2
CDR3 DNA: TGTGCCATCCATACTCCACAGGGGTGCGAGACCCAGTACTTC
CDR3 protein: CAIHTPQGCETQYF

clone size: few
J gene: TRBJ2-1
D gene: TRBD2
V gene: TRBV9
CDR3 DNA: TGTGCCAGCAGCGCAAGCGGGAGTGGCGGCAATGAGCAGTTCTTC
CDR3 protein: CASSASGSGGNEQFF

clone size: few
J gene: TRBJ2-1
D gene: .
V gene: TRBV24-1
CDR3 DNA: TGTGCCACCAGTGGATCCTTTCGTCACAATGAGCAGTTCTTC
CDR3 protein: CATSGSFRHNEQFF

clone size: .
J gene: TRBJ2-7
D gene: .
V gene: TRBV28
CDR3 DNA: TGTGCCAGCAGTCCCCAGGGGATTCCCTACGAGCAGTACTTC
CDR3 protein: CASSPQGIPYEQYF

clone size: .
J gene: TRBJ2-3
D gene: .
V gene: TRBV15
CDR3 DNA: TGTGCCACCAGCCCGGGAGATGGTTCAGATACGCAGTATTTT
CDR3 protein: CATSPGDGSDTQYF

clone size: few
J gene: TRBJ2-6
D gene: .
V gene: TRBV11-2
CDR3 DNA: TGTGCCAGCAAGGCTCCGGATTTGGGGTCTGGGGCCAACGTCCTGACTTTC
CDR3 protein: CASKAPDLGSGANVLTF

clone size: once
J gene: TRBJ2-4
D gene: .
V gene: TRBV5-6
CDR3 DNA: TGTGCCAGCACCTTGATGACAGACTCCAAAAACATTCAGTACTTC
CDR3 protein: CASTLMTDSKNIQYF

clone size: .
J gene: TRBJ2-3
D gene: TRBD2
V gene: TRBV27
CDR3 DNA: TGTGCCAGCAGTTTGTTGGGCGGGAGCACAGATGCGCAGTATTTT
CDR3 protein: CASSLLGGSTDAQYF